Reported below is one TCR beta chain. This clone was detected a few times. Its target antigen remains unknown. There are no base qualities to consult, and no much larger clone falls within one base. This record comes from a study of cytomegalovirus exposure and HLA in healthy donors (dated by TCRdb to 2015 to 2018). General notes on the study: In an earlier analysis of 450 to 750 of the donors, around 300 Gb of sequence data and 117 million unique TCR beta sequences from roughly 200 million T cells were reported. The T cell repertoires of 666 subjects were profiled by immunosequencing and related to cytomegalovirus serostatus. To study patterns of TCR occurrence, a later analysis re-analyzed previously published TCR beta repertoires from several hundred donors and added high-resolution HLA genotyping. Typing coverage varied by locus: roughly 620-640 donors for A, B, C, DRB1 and DQB1; roughly 500 for DQA1; more than 600 for DPA1; approximately 450 for DPB1. Because of strong linkage in the cohort, roughly five DR-DQ haplotypes were treated as single units for association and clustering. All discovery cohort repertoires had been generated on a single sequencing platform. Donor age, sex, ethnicity and CMV serostatus were compiled alongside the repertoire data. Rather than drawing on any new phenotypic data, the later analysis identified candidate immune exposures from TCR beta sequences and the way those sequences occurred across donors. Among a few hundred genotyped donors of the cohort, an average of approximately 250,000 unique TCR beta nucleotide sequences were sequenced per donor, around 20% of them non-productive. The study aimed to test whether cataloging public T cell receptors could reveal signatures of past pathogen exposure. Genome-wide SNP genotypes for about 60% of the roughly 700 donors were used in a later genetic analysis, which treated that subset as a discovery cohort. The study combined high-throughput TCR immunosequencing, statistical association of individual TCRs with disease status, and machine learning to predict cytomegalovirus infection status. HLA typing covered class I and class II loci at four-digit resolution. To decide whether each TCR beta V gene segment behaved as functional or pseudogenic, an earlier analysis of approximately 590 of the donors relied on high-throughput TCR beta sequencing. Of the roughly 400 genotyped donors, around 81% fell in the genetic ancestry cluster associated with self-reported Caucasian donors. An early release covering roughly 640 HLA-typed donors comprised about 320 gigabases of sequencing data and roughly 85 million unique TCR sequences. Along with the 666-subject first cohort, a separate validation cohort of some 130 different subjects was used. Results the study describes overall, beyond this receptor: At a false discovery rate of 0.05, a later analysis linked some 17,000 TCR beta sequences to specific HLA alleles. A later analysis reported that several top co-occurrence clusters appeared linked to parvovirus B19, influenza, CMV and Epstein-Barr virus. Compared with equally common non-associated chains, HLA-associated TCR beta chains in a later analysis were more clonally expanded and had lower generation probabilities. Linkage disequilibrium might explain the correlated functional status among segregating V segments, but an unknown experimental factor could not be excluded. Across donors, most TCR sequences were observed very rarely, whereas some public TCRs were present in many individuals. According to a later analysis, TCR association rates differed among HLA loci, with DRB1 alleles showing the most associated TCRs and HLA-C alleles showing the fewest. According to the authors, the approach could potentially be generalized to other disease states and immunological phenotypes. Strong co-occurrence of HLA alleles, especially DR and DQ, made assigning TCR associations to individual alleles difficult. The classifier was reported to diagnose cytomegalovirus status with high specificity and sensitivity in both the original and validation cohorts. In vitro tests confirmed that a few of the cytomegalovirus-associated TCR beta chains recognize cytomegalovirus antigens. Sequencing depth was assumed to be roughly uniform across donors in the presence/absence analyses, though that assumption may not hold. An earlier analysis of 587 of the donors showed that most TCR beta V segments appeared in productive rearrangements either about 87% or about 30% of the time, which broadly matched IMGT annotations. A group of highly shared sequence variants was considered likely to be a technical artifact of the sequencing pipeline. Because HLA typing was missing for some donors at each locus, association tests included only the typed subset. CMV serostatus was the only immune exposure information available for the cohort. An association between a missense DCLRE1C variant and V-gene and J-gene trimming of TCR beta chains was found in a later genetic analysis and replicated in an independent cohort. In the study, approximately 160 TCR beta chains were listed as associated with cytomegalovirus. Most CMV-associated TCR beta chains appeared to be HLA-restricted in a later analysis, and the HLA associations seemed to be driven largely by CMV exposure. This cohort had only TCR beta chains sequenced, and the lack of alpha or paired-chain data limited which features could be detected. Some IMGT-functional V segments, including TRBV6-2 and TRBV6-3, could not be distinguished by the 87-base-pair reads and were therefore excluded. A further reported finding was that TCR beta sequences accurately predicted the HLA-A and HLA-B alleles for most subjects in the first cohort. In a later genetic analysis, fewer N-insertions in productive TCRs were reported among donors in an Asian-associated ancestry cluster than the roughly 700-donor mean. The earlier analysis of approximately 560 of the donors excluded some 15 rarely observed V segments, including chromosome 9 orphons, because counts were too low.

The library was built by means of the immunoSEQ multiplex PCR assay. For the multiplex PCR, a mixture combining 60 forward primers for TCR Vbeta segments and 13 reverse primers for TCR Jbeta segments was used. The CDR3 region of rearranged TCR beta genes was amplified from genomic DNA by a multiplex PCR assay. Amplified TCR beta libraries were sequenced as 87-base-pair reads on the Illumina HiSeq System. Per the authors' processing: A later analysis counted about 76 million unique TCR beta chains across the roughly 700 repertoires, and some 12 million of these chains were shared by at least two donors. To remove PCR and sequencing errors, raw reads were error-corrected and collapsed into unique sequences using a nearest-neighbor algorithm that merged closely related sequences. To assign V, D and J gene segments, CDR3 sequences were aligned to IMGT reference sequences. For a sequence to be retained, at least a six-nucleotide match to both a V gene segment and a J gene segment was required. Rearrangements were classified as productive when the CDR3 lacked stop codons and remained in frame with V and J, and all other rearrangements were classified as non-productive. Following IMGT convention, CDR3 was defined as the stretch from the second conserved V-encoded cysteine up to the conserved J-encoded phenylalanine. The earlier analysis of a few hundred of the donors excluded sequences that lacked an unambiguous match to a single V gene segment. An earlier analysis of fewer than 650 of the donors classified V segments as functional when productive rearrangements were above 56.7% and as segregating when the standard deviation between donors was above 5%. To diagnose cytomegalovirus status from the catalog of TCR beta chain sequences, a statistical classification framework was built. V and J gene assignment, in a later analysis, came from comparing TCR nucleotide sequences with IMGT/GENE-DB human TR gene sequences. A later analysis assigned CDR3 sequences and most-parsimonious VDJ recombination scenarios with the TCRdist pipeline. A later analysis defined each TCR beta chain by its CDR3 amino acid sequence plus V-gene family, and excluded reads lacking a unique V-gene family. To address suspected cross-contamination and a sequencing artifact, a later analysis removed approximately 590 highly shared, low-generation-probability nucleotide sequences. In a later analysis, a clonal expansion index was calculated for each public chain from normalized within-repertoire ranks of inferred template counts. In a later analysis, generation probabilities were computed with a VDJ recombination model fitted to out-of-frame rearrangements, and the resulting probabilities were checked against IGoR. Hypergeometric tests were used in a later analysis to score TCR-TCR, TCR-HLA and TCR-CMV co-occurrence, with a repertoire-size bias correction applied to the TCR pairs. False discovery rates were estimated in a later analysis by permuting HLA or CMV assignments 20 times. In a later analysis, co-occurring TCRs were grouped using DBSCAN, and TCRdist sequence similarity was added for clustering within HLA-allele-positive subsets. For co-occurrence clustering, repertoires with fewer than 30,000 or more than 120,000 public chains were excluded, along with about five repertoires with anomalous nucleotide sharing. This immuneACCESS table, as held by TCRdb, lists in-frame sequences with V and J called but not all clones. Of the missing ones, under half trace to an unresolved V gene in checked studies; the others have no known cause. V and J calls and clone size are given by that table; D and trimming were obtained from the DNA. The sample data list fewer than 200,000 clones, and around 79% of these were observed just once. The biggest ten clones account for roughly 2% of the sample.

CDR1 and CDR2, per the germline V gene, are LGHNA and YSLEER. V is clipped by 0 bases and J by 5 bases, and the sequence between their germline boundaries is 9 bases long. CDR3 length: 14 amino acids, cysteine to phenylalanine. CDR3 DNA is the only sequence kept; it has 42 bases, read in frame from the first base. In total, about 650 healthy bone marrow donors made up the cohort. All cohort members were sampled while nominally healthy, although unrecorded immune exposures were likely present. The donor was CMV seronegative and was included in the group of approximately 350 seronegative cohort members. A peripheral blood sample was collected from each donor, and TCR beta sequencing was performed on peripheral blood mononuclear cells. Genomic DNA was extracted from the blood cell samples with the Qiagen DNeasy Blood Extraction Kit.

Specimen: PBMCs. The V and J segments used are TRBV4-3 and TRBJ2-3, with the D segment identity uncertain. The TCR originated in a man between 40 and 49 years old in good health and CMV-seronegative. The CDR3 region: CASSQDLRIDTQYF. In nucleotides, the sequence is TGCGCCAGCAGCCAAGATCTGAGGATAGATACGCAGTATTTT.